Reported below is one TCR beta chain. Germline-derived CDR1 and CDR2 are LNHDA and SQIVND (reference sequence). CDR3 length: 12 amino acids. V was clipped by 6 bases and J by 1 base, with 6 bases between them. TCRdb's table, derived via immunoSEQ multiplex PCR, lists solely in-frame clones and lacks some. The data contain more than 55,000 clones, 86% of them singletons. This sample stems from a study of OX40 agonist ivuxolimab in advanced cancers. The overall study: At under 85% male, the cohort had a mean age of 60 years, ranging from about 20 to 90. Partial responses occurred in three patients (one hepatocellular carcinoma, two cutaneous melanoma).

This clonotype was sampled from an adult with an advanced solid tumor such as melanoma, head and neck, liver or kidney cancer. The rearrangement joins TRBV19 to TRBJ1-1; D unresolved. The input for sequencing was CD4+ or CD8+ T cells sorted from blood, taken in a trial of the OX40 agonist ivuxolimab. For the CDR3, the DNA is TGTGCCAGTAGCGGGGAGAACACTGAAGCTTTCTTT. It specifies CASSGENTEAFF.